Each of the 27 T cell receptor beta chains below was sequenced from the same sample in a study of blood T cells in healthy people across ages (dated by TCRdb to about 2015). The receptor library was made with 5' RACE. This sample was sequenced with an Illumina HiSeq 2500. The second PCR ran for about 6 to 12 cycles and used a J-beta primer mix along with a sample-barcoded 5' primer. Clones were called with MiXCR by TCRdb after fastp trimmed the public reads at Q25, and only in-frame beta chains were retained. All rows with the same CDR3 protein become a single entry with the most common DNA and genes. Counted in this sample were about 570,000 distinct CDR3 sequences; 27% of them appeared once. In total, the top ten clones hold about a fifth of the sample. The specimen sequenced was blood. Every receptor here comes from a woman between 65 and 79 years old in good health.

The J gene is TRBJ2-6, the V gene TRBV4-3; possible D gene TRBD1, 5 bases. V was trimmed by 0 bases and J by 0 bases, leaving 21 bases between them. CDR3 size: 21 residues. Germline V gene sequence: CDR1 LGHNA, CDR2 YSLEER. CDR3: CASSQELITGRASSGANVLTF. Written as DNA, the CDR3 is TGCGCCAGCAGCCAAGAGTTAATAACGGGCAGGGCAAGCTCTGGGGCCAACGTCCTGACTTTC.

This clonotype has only a few counts. The chain combines TRBV5-1 with TRBJ2-5, with 12 bases aligning to TRBD1. Trimming cost V 2 bases and J 4 bases; bases outside gene matches: 9. Germline CDR1 reads SGHRS; CDR2 reads YFSETQ. The CDR3 contains 17 residues. The CDR3 reads CASSLGTGGARRETQYF. In DNA, the CDR3 is TGCGCCAGCAGCTTAGGGACAGGGGGCGCAAGGAGAGAGACCCAGTACTTC.

This chain connects TRBV5-1 to TRBJ1-2; TRBD1 might be the D (5 bases). In germline, CDR1 is SGHRS, CDR2 YFSETQ. This CDR3 region has 14 residues. V was cut by 0 bases and J by 9 bases, with 15 bases left in between. The CDR3 loop is CASSLDGAGSSYTF. CDR3 nucleotide sequence: TGCGCCAGCAGCTTGGATGGGGCAGGGTCGAGCTACACCTTC.

The genes are TRBV2 and TRBJ2-1; D uncertain. V was shortened by 0 bases and J by 15 bases, with 12 bases between the two germline ends. CDR1 SNHLY and CDR2 FYNNEI come from the germline V gene. The CDR3 length is 12 residues. The chain's CDR3 is CASSEASSWLFF. DNA of the CDR3: TGTGCCAGCAGTGAAGCCTCCAGTTGGTTGTTCTTC.

This clonotype appeared a few times. A junction boundary mismatches the germline segment, possibly from a read error. V gene TRBV7-9 combines with J gene TRBJ1-2; D might be TRBD1 (5 bases). Germline V gene sequence: CDR1 SEHNR, CDR2 FQNEAQ (reference sequence). The CDR3 runs 14 residues. The CDR3 DNA reads as TGTACCAGCAGCCTGCAGGGACCGAACTATGGCTACACCTTC. This encodes CTSSLQGPNYGYTF.

The sample holds many counts of this clonotype. The rearrangement links TRBV5-1 to TRBJ2-5; 10 bases are a match to TRBD1. CDR1 is SGHRS and CDR2 is YFSETQ in the germline V gene. This CDR3 is built from 14 residues. The V gene end was trimmed by 4 bases and the J gene end by 3 bases; junction bases not matched to a gene: 3. CDR3 protein: CASSPGTGEETQYF. The CDR3 DNA is TGCGCCAGCAGCCCCGGGACAGGGGAAGAGACCCAGTACTTC.

CDR3 residues: CASSLAGSGGWSEQYF. CDR3 sequence (DNA): TGTGCCAGCAGCTTAGCGGGGAGCGGGGGGTGGTCCGAGCAGTACTTC. The chain joins TRBV7-2 to TRBJ2-7, with TRBD2 identical over 9 bases. There are 16 residues in the CDR3. Unmatched junction bases numbered 9, after V lost 0 bases and J lost 6 bases. CDR1 is SGHTA and CDR2 is FQGNSA in the germline V gene. The full variable domain, completed using reference TRBV7-2 and TRBJ2-7, is GAGVSQSPSNKVTEKGKDVELRCDPISGHTALYWYRQSLGQGLEFLIYFQGNSAPDKSGLPSDRFSAERTGGSVSTLTIQRTQQEDSAVYLCASSLAGSGGWSEQYFGPGTRLTVT.

This chain connects TRBV18 to TRBJ1-1, with TRBD1 matching over 8 bases. CDR3 length: 16 amino acids. V lost 4 bases and J lost 4; bases outside the gene matches: 11. Germline CDR1 KGHSH, CDR2 LQKENI. The chain's CDR3 is CASSRETGVGGTEAFF. CDR3 sequence (DNA): TGTGCCAGCTCACGGGAGACAGGGGTTGGTGGCACTGAAGCTTTCTTT.

This clonotype has only one observation. The V call is TRBV6-1, the J call TRBJ2-5; tentative D call: TRBD1 (6 bases). This CDR3 has 17 amino acids. V was cut by 5 bases and J by 2 bases, with 21 bases left in between. Looked up from germline, CDR1 is MNHNS and CDR2 is SASEGT. DNA of the CDR3: TGTGCCAGCAGTCCTGGACAGCGTTTTTTTGGGCAAGAGACCCAGTACTTC. This encodes CASSPGQRFFGQETQYF.

This chain connects TRBV20-1 to TRBJ1-2; 7 nucleotides match TRBD1. Germline-derived CDR1 and CDR2 are DFQATT and SNEGSKA (reference sequence). The trim removed 5 bases at V and 0 bases at J, leaving 6 bases unmatched. There are 14 residues in the CDR3. The CDR3 DNA reads TGCAGTGCTGCGCCGACAGGGTCTAACTATGGCTACACCTTC. Amino acids: CSAAPTGSNYGYTF.

The chain has TRBV12-3 or TRBV12-4 and TRBJ2-3; possible D gene TRBD1, 6 bases. The germline V and J ends were trimmed by 3 bases and 2 bases, with 12 bases remaining between them. This CDR3 comprises 15 residues. CDR3 DNA: TGTGCCAGCAGTTTCGGGACACGGGACACAGATACGCAGTATTTT. It codes for CASSFGTRDTDTQYF.

J is TRBJ2-6 and V is TRBV6-2 or TRBV6-3; 7 nucleotides align to TRBD2. The CDR3 spans 16 residues. From germline, CDR1 is MNHEY and CDR2 SVGEGT. The ends lost 5 bases at V and 0 bases at J; junction bases unmatched: 4. CDR3 in DNA: TGTGCCAGCAGTCCTCGCGGGAGCTCTGGGGCCAACGTCCTGACTTTC. Protein sequence: CASSPRGSSGANVLTF.

This sequence joins TRBV11-2 and TRBJ2-5, with D possibly matching TRBD1 (6 bases). CDR1 is SGHAT and CDR2 is FQNNGV in the germline V gene. CDR3 length equals 12 residues. Between the trimmed V and J ends, which lost 5 bases and 7 bases, there was a span of 11 bases. CDR3 DNA sequence: TGTGCCAGCAGCGCACCGACAGGGACCCAGTACTTC. It yields the protein CASSAPTGTQYF.

The CDR3: CASSFGSGGPNTGELFF. CDR3 bases: TGTGCCAGCAGCTTTGGGTCGGGAGGTCCGAACACCGGGGAGCTGTTTTTT. The chain links TRBV7-7 to TRBJ2-2; TRBD2 matches 7 bases. The trim removed 3 bases at V and 0 bases at J, leaving 7 bases unmatched. Germline CDR1 reads SSHAT; CDR2 reads FNYEAQ (reference sequence). This CDR3 is built from 17 residues.

The CDR3 DNA is TGTGCCAGCAGTTCGGGCCCCGCGACCACTGAAGCTTTCTTT. This sequence encodes CASSSGPATTEAFF. The gene calls are TRBV6-2 or TRBV6-3 and TRBJ1-1; D not certain. V lost 4 bases, J lost 4 bases, and 13 bases lay in between. CDR3 length: 14 amino acids. From germline, CDR1 is MNHEY and CDR2 SVGEGT.

This clonotype showed up just a few times. A much larger clone differs from this one at a single base, so this may be a read error. This chain links TRBV7-2 with TRBJ2-6; no clear D gene. V dropped 4 bases and J dropped 0 bases, with 4 bases sitting between them. The CDR3 length is 14 residues. Germline assignment: CDR1 SGHTA and CDR2 FQGNSA. The DNA for the CDR3 is TGTGCCAGCAGCTCAGCCTCTGGGGCCAACGTCCTGACTTTC. Residues: CASSSASGANVLTF. Together with reference TRBV7-2 and TRBJ2-6, the CDR3 gives the full variable domain: GAGVSQSPSNKVTEKGKDVELRCDPISGHTALYWYRQSLGQGLEFLIYFQGNSAPDKSGLPSDRFSAERTGGSVSTLTIQRTQQEDSAVYLCASSSASGANVLTFGAGSRLTVL.

The chain is built from TRBV6-5 and TRBJ2-3; D is unclear. Trimming removed 4 bases from V and 5 bases from J, with 4 bases in between. This CDR3 is 11 amino acids long. Per the germline V gene, CDR1 is MNHEY and CDR2 is SVGAGI. The CDR3 sequence is CASSWGDTQYF. The CDR3 region has the DNA TGTGCCAGCAGTTGGGGAGATACGCAGTATTTT.

This clonotype was found a few times. This rearrangement joins TRBV4-2 to TRBJ2-1; D is possibly TRBD1 (5 bases). V was cut by 4 bases and J by 6 bases, with 13 bases left in between. Looked up from germline, CDR1 is LGHNA and CDR2 is YNFKEQ. The CDR3 contains 14 residues. CDR3 DNA sequence: TGTGCCAGCAGCCTATTAGACAGTGCCAATGAGCAGTTCTTC. Protein sequence: CASSLLDSANEQFF.

This chain connects TRBV3-1 to TRBJ1-2; tentative D call: TRBD1 (5 bases). The CDR3 totals 15 residues. Trimming cost V 4 bases and J 6 bases, with 18 bases left between them. The germline CDR1 and CDR2 sequences are LGHDT and YNNKEL (reference sequence). This CDR3 is CASSPLKGRVDGYTF. The CDR3 coding sequence is TGTGCCAGCAGCCCCTTAAAAGGCAGGGTCGATGGCTACACCTTC. Together with reference TRBV3-1 and TRBJ1-2, the CDR3 gives the full variable domain: DTAVSQTPKYLVTQMGNDKSIKCEQNLGHDTMYWYKQDSKKFLKIMFSYNNKELIINETVPNRFSPKSPDKAHLNLHINSLELGDSAVYFCASSPLKGRVDGYTFGSGTRLTVV.

The chain combines TRBV11-2 with TRBJ2-5, with 7 bases matching TRBD2. Germline V CDR1 and CDR2: SGHAT, FQNNGV. The CDR3 totals 15 residues. J lost 4 bases, V lost 6 bases, and 11 bases had no gene match. The CDR3 spells CASRNSGTGGETQYF. The CDR3 coding sequence is TGTGCCAGCAGAAACTCCGGGACGGGGGGAGAGACCCAGTACTTC.

This clonotype appeared a few times. This chain joins TRBV4-1 and TRBJ1-4, with unresolved D. CDR3 length: 14 amino acids. Germline CDR1 and CDR2: MGHRA and YSYEKL. Trimming shortened V by 1 base and J by 13 bases, and 16 bases separated the two germline ends. DNA for the CDR3: TGCGCCAGCAGCCAAGTAAGCTCCACACGGGGACTGTTTTTT. It yields the protein CASSQVSSTRGLFF.

A few counts support this clonotype. The rearrangement links TRBV5-1 to TRBJ2-1; a weak D match, TRBD1 (5 bases). V gave up 4 bases and J gave up 15 bases, with 17 bases separating them. The CDR3 has 12 residues. The V gene's germline CDR1 is SGHRS and CDR2 YFSETQ. This chain's CDR3 is CASSPEAGSPFF. DNA of the CDR3: TGCGCCAGCAGCCCAGAGGCAGGGTCACCGTTCTTC. The full variable domain, its missing parts supplied by reference TRBV5-1 and TRBJ2-1, is KAGVTQTPRYLIKTRGQQVTLSCSPISGHRSVSWYQQTPGQGLQFLFEYFSETQRNKGNFPGRFSGRQFSNSRSEMNVSTLELGDSALYLCASSPEAGSPFFGPGTRLTVL.

This clonotype was seen more than once but under ten times. The V gene is TRBV7-9, the J gene TRBJ2-1; 9 bases line up with TRBD2. Germline-derived CDR1 and CDR2 are SEHNR and FQNEAQ (reference sequence). V lost 5 bases and J lost 7; bases outside the gene matches: 12. The CDR3 runs 16 residues. Here the CDR3 DNA reads TGTGCCAGCAGCCCCCCTGGCCTAGCGGGGCAGAATGAGCAGTTCTTC. Encoded protein: CASSPPGLAGQNEQFF.

This clonotype was found a few times. The chain joins TRBV7-2 to TRBJ2-4, with D uncertain. The CDR3 sequence is 16 residues long. Germline CDR1 reads SGHTA; CDR2 reads FQGNSA. Trimming removed 5 bases from V and 0 bases from J, with 14 bases in between. This CDR3 is CASSDPSILAKNIQYF. The CDR3 bases are TGTGCCAGCAGCGATCCGTCGATTCTAGCCAAAAACATTCAGTACTTC.

This clonotype has a single count. The rearrangement joins TRBV7-2 to TRBJ2-5, with D possibly matching TRBD2 (5 bases). The germline V and J ends were trimmed by 2 bases and 5 bases, with 15 bases remaining between them. CDR1 is SGHTA and CDR2 is FQGNSA in the germline V gene. CDR3 length equals 15 residues. CDR3 DNA: TGTGCCAGCAGCTTAATAGCTCGGGGTGGGGAGACCCAGTACTTC. Protein sequence: CASSLIARGGETQYF.

This clonotype was seen more than once but under ten times. The CDR3 is CASSLNLGIRYEQYF. DNA for the CDR3: TGCGCCAGCAGCTTGAACCTAGGGATCCGCTACGAGCAGTACTTC. The J gene is TRBJ2-7, the V gene TRBV5-1; D is unclear. CDR1 and CDR2 (germline): SGHRS, YFSETQ. The V end lost 1 base, the J end lost 3 bases, and 14 bases lay between the germline ends. The CDR3 length is 15 residues.

This chain connects TRBV7-2 to TRBJ1-2; perhaps TRBD1 as D (5 bases). The CDR3 is 12 amino acids. The ends were cut back, 10 bases at V and 4 bases at J, with 13 bases in the middle. CDR1 is SGHTA, CDR2 FQGNSA, per germline. The CDR3 DNA reads as TGTGCCACTTCCGGGACGTCCTATGGCTACACCTTC. It encodes CATSGTSYGYTF.